Given below is one T cell receptor beta chain in context. Its antigen is unidentified. There are 18 residues in the CDR3. The V end was cut by 3 bases, the J end by 5 bases, with 23 bases between. Germline V gene data show CDR1 as MNHEY and CDR2 as SMNVEV (reference sequence). This sample is drawn from a study of blood T cells in healthy people across ages. Across the whole study: T cells yielded about one barcoded beta molecule per two cells through template switching. Overall study findings and caveats: Fewer expanded clones and more diversity marked long-lived versus aged donors. Donor CMV status, an unknown factor, possibly confounded changes in expanded clonotypes.

A second PCR, run for roughly 6 to 11 cycles, used a sample-barcoded 5' primer plus a J-beta primer mix. TCRdb reprocessed the 5' RACE reads via MiXCR and lists one record per CDR3 protein. This table has roughly 1,800,000 distinct CDR3 sequences, 40% to 55% appearing once. The sequence was obtained from a woman between 35 and 50 years old in good health. V and J are TRBV27 and TRBJ2-1; D may be TRBD1 (5 bases). The specimen sequenced was blood. The CDR3 spells CASSLGQNIIVRNNEQFF. The CDR3 region has the DNA TGTGCCAGCAGTTTGGGGCAGAATATCATCGTAAGGAACAATGAGCAGTTCTTC.